This T cell receptor (beta chain) is from a study of response to subunit inactivated influenza vaccine. CDR1 and CDR2 from the germline V gene are SGHDN and FVKESK. This CDR3 has 15 amino acids. V lost 1 base, J lost 5 bases, and 7 bases stayed unmatched. Study conclusions and caveats: There was a suggestion from the authors that each seasonal influenza vaccination recruits few new T cells.

TCRdb analysed the RT-PCR reads with MiXCR anew, one entry per CDR3 protein. Here the sample spans under 750,000 distinct CDR3 sequences, 12% being singletons. Turning to this clonotype: What it binds is unknown.

The sample consisted of PBMCs from blood, taken on the day of vaccination. The V and J genes are TRBV14 and TRBJ1-1; TRBD1 agrees at 7 bases. This sequence was found in a man aged 50-59 years who received an inactivated influenza vaccine. The CDR3 protein is CASSQATGLLTEAFF. CDR3 coding DNA: TGTGCCAGCAGCCAAGCGACAGGGCTGTTGACTGAAGCTTTCTTT.